This T cell receptor beta chain was identified in a study of CD8+ T cells in alopecia areata (dated by TCRdb to the late 2010s). Describing the broader study: The study used high-throughput TCRbeta sequencing to examine T cell clonal expansion in alopecia areata, in both the C3H/HeJ mouse model and human patients. Scalp clonality was compared across normal scalp (n=4), patchy alopecia areata scalp (n=8), and alopecia totalis/universalis scalp (n=8). The RNA source kit depended on sample type: the PAXgene miRNA kit for fixed scalp, the miRNeasy kit for PBMCs, and the RNeasy kit for mouse skin. immunoSEQ multiplex PCR using 35 Vbeta forward primers and 13 Jbeta reverse primers was used to amplify TCRbeta CDR3 regions. In humans, TCRbeta sequencing was performed on scalp tissue and on sorted CD4+ and CD8+ peripheral blood T cells from healthy controls and from patients with patchy or totalis/universalis alopecia areata. The paper's findings and limits, for the study overall: Scalp TCR repertoire analysis is complicated because resident alphabeta T cells in normal human skin are also sequenced, whereas mouse skin is dominated by gammadelta T cells. Compared with normal scalp, lesional scalp had higher clonality and more expanded CD8+ clones, particularly in alopecia totalis/universalis, a pattern that suggests antigenic drive. TCR sequences shared between patients were less clear than in mice, possibly partly because of HLA diversity in the patient population.

From alopecia areata patients, peripheral blood was collected along with lesional scalp punch biopsies. PBMCs were isolated by density centrifugation and stained for CD3, CD4 and CD8, after which CD4+ and CD8+ T cells were sorted on a FACSAria. Alopecia areata patients who were not treated were recruited through a multicenter biomarker study. In roughly 5 patients from the biomarker study, the blood CD8+ T cells went through an additional sort into NKG2D-low and NKG2D-high fractions. As regards this clone: Its specific antigen is unknown. One base away there is no much larger clone; base qualities are not given.

Libraries were made using the immunoSEQ multiplex PCR assay. To provide template for TCR sequencing, every sample had RNA extracted and reverse transcribed into cDNA. SuperScript III was used for first-strand cDNA synthesis, primed with a 2:1 mix of oligo-dT and random hexamers. Amplification bias was assessed with a synthetic immune receptor repertoire, and residual bias was removed computationally. Per the source publication's procedure: Raw reads were preprocessed to remove errors, and CDR3 was defined by IMGT conventions from the conserved cysteine to phenylalanine. Clonality was calculated as 1 minus Shannon entropy normalized by log2 of the number of productive unique TCRs. Whether each scalp clone was CD4 or CD8 was inferred by checking scalp TCRbeta sequences against the CD4 and CD8 repertoires from sorted blood. Sourced from immuneACCESS, this table was stored by TCRdb with only in-frame sequences that have V and J called. A share of the clones is absent; for the studies checked, an unresolved V gene accounts for under half, and the remainder has no known explanation. V and J calls and clone size are as listed in that table; D and trimming were resolved from the DNA. The sample table holds more than 95,000 clones, of which around 50% were seen once. The ten biggest clones cover over 9.5% of the sample.

The clonotype originates from a human donor with alopecia areata. The sample was NKG2D-low CD8+ T cells sorted from blood. This specimen's cell subset or site label, per the study, means: sorted CD8+ NKG2D-low blood T cells.

The CDR3 sequence is CASSFTYQETQYF. The bases read TGCGCCAGCAGCTTTACGTACCAAGAGACCCAGTACTTC. The rearrangement joined TRBV5-1 to TRBJ2-5, with the D gene too uncertain to name. Sequences SGHRS (CDR1) and YFSETQ (CDR2) are obtained from the germline V gene. Trimming costs V 2 bases and J 0 bases, and their ends lie 5 bases apart. The cysteine opens and the phenylalanine closes a CDR3 of 13 amino acids. Only CDR3 DNA is held: 39 bases, read in frame from base 1.